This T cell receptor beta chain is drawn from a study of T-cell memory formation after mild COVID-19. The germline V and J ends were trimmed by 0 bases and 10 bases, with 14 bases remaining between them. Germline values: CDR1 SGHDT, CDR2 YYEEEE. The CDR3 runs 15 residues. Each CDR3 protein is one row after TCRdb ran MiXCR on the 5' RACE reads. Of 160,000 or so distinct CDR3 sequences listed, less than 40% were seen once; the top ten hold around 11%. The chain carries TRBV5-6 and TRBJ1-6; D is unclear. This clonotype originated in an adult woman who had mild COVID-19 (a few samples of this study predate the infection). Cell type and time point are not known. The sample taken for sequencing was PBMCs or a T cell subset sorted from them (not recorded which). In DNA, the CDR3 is TGTGCCAGCAGCTTGGGGCGGCTAACCGGGTCACCCCTCCACTTT. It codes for CASSLGRLTGSPLHF.